This TCR beta chain was sequenced during a study of T cell responses to AZD1222 COVID-19 vaccine (dated by TCRdb to the early 2020s). At the level of the whole study: AZD1222 recipients given second doses at about 4 weeks or at about 12 weeks were pooled, since spike-specific TCR depth and breadth were not found to differ between the two schedules. TCR sequencing covered about 230 trial participants: 207 given two doses of AZD1222 and 26 given two doses of MenACWY control vaccine. Trial participants were enrolled into age subgroups of 18-55, 56-69 and 70-plus years, which contained around 140, 26 and 57 TCR-sequenced participants, respectively. What the research found in general, with its limitations: Conclusions about previously exposed vaccinees are limited, since just five or six AZD1222 recipients were seropositive for SARS-CoV-2 at baseline. Participants were mostly white British, with more females than males. The authors suggested clonal diversity may have been underestimated. Spike-specific TCR breadth and depth rose significantly after two AZD1222 doses compared with day 0 and with MenACWY recipients. In the small 56-69-year group, the increase in depth fell short of significance, most likely because of low power. The vaccine-associated CD4 TCRs covered the entire spike protein, and the dominant responses fell in regions 160-218 and 743-854. Reportedly, close to half of the unique spike-specific TCRs recognized epitopes lying outside the regions that are mutated in the B.1.351 and B.1.1.7 variants. Because no day 14 peak-response samples were available, repertoires were characterized only after the peak T cell response.

Remarks on this clone: No antigen is known for it. No base-level quality is on record; no much larger clone is a single base apart.

The CDR3 regions of human TCRbeta chains were analyzed by immunosequencing. In the original analysis: TCRs in the repertoires were compared against a reference library of SARS-CoV-2-specific TCRs that had been generated with the MIRA antigen-specificity platform. Breadth meant the fraction of unique TCRs that were SARS-CoV-2-associated, whereas depth meant the fraction of total T cells that were SARS-CoV-2-associated. Using the MIRA data, every spike-specific TCR was mapped to the spike region that the TCR reacted to and assigned to either a CD4 or a CD8 class. Log10-transformed breadth and depth values were compared by one-way ANOVA with Sidak's multiple comparisons tests. TCRdb limited this immuneACCESS table to in-frame rearrangements with V and J called. A share of clones is missing; checked studies link under half to unresolved V genes, and the rest is unexplained. Clone size and the V and J calls come from that table; the DNA yielded D and trimming. This sample comprises roughly 260,000 clones, 90% to 95% of them detected only once. The ten largest clones capture 0.55% of the sample.

The time point label corresponds to: baseline before first vaccination. Vaccinee samples were obtained from the UK trials COV001 and COV002, which included a single-blind randomized controlled phase 2/3 trial of AZD1222 (ChAdOx1 nCoV-19) in healthy adults. For TCRbeta chain sequencing, PBMC samples from trial participants were taken at day 0 and at day 28 after the second dose. In the germline V gene (reference sequence), CDR1 corresponds to LGHDT and CDR2 to YNNKEL. V has 4 bases trimmed and J has 7 bases trimmed; junction bases matching no gene number 11. The CDR3 covers 15 residues, taking in both the cysteine and the phenylalanine. The kept DNA is CDR3 alone, 45 bases in frame from the first base.

The sequence links TRBV3-1 (or the pseudogene TRBV3-2) to TRBJ1-2; TRBD1 agrees with 8 junctional bases. This TCR was sampled from an adult in good health. The material was peripheral blood, obtained on day 0 of AZD1222 vaccination. The nucleotide sequence is TGTGCCAGCAGCCCGTGGGACAGGCGGTCAGGTGGCTACACCTTC. It codes for CASSPWDRRSGGYTF.